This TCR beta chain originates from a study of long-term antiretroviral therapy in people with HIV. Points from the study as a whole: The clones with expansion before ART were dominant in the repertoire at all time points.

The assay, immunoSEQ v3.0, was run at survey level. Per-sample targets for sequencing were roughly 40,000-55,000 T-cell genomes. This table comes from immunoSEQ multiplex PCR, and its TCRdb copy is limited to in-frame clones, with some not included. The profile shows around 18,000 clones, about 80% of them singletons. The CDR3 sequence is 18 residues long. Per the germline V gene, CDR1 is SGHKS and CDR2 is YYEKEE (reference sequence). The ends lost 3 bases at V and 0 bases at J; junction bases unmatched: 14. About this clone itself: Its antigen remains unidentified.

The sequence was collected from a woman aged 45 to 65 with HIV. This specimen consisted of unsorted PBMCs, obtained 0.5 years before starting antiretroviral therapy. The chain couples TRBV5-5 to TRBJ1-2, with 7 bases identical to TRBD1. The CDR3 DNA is TGTGCCAGCAGCTCCACACGGGACAGCCGAGAGACTAACTATGGCTACACCTTC. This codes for CASSSTRDSRETNYGYTF. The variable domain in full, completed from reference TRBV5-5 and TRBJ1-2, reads DAGVTQSPTHLIKTRGQQVTLRCSPISGHKSVSWYQQVLGQGPQFIFQYYEKEERGRGNFPDRFSARQFPNYSSELNVNALLLGDSALYLCASSSTRDSRETNYGYTFGSGTRLTVV.